This TCR beta chain came from a study of T cells in Graves' hyperthyroidism and ophthalmopathy. This clonotype has ten or more counts. The antigen is not known. For the diagnoses, clinical symptoms, serum thyroxine and TRAb, thyroid ultrasound and orbital computed tomography were used. More than 8.5 ml of fresh peripheral blood supplied the PBMCs. Study observations and caveats: Among clonotypes expanded in thyroid above 0.001, most were also found in blood.

Amplification targeted TCR beta CDR3 regions from RNA transcripts. The primer set for the first-round RT-PCR of the TCR CDR3 was HTBI. One entry per CDR3 protein results from TCRdb running MiXCR on the multiplex PCR reads. The top ten clones hold roughly 9.6% of a sample with about 380,000 distinct CDR3 sequences, approximately 15% of them seen once. Trimming took 1 base from V and 9 from J, leaving 10 bases between them. The CDR3 totals 12 residues. The chain carries TRBV12-3 or TRBV12-4 and TRBJ2-7; weak D call: TRBD1 (5 bases). The source is an older woman with Graves' hyperthyroidism. The sequenced sample was blood. The CDR3 DNA reads TGTGCCAGCAGTTTAGTTTCTGACAGGCAGTACTTC. Residues: CASSLVSDRQYF.